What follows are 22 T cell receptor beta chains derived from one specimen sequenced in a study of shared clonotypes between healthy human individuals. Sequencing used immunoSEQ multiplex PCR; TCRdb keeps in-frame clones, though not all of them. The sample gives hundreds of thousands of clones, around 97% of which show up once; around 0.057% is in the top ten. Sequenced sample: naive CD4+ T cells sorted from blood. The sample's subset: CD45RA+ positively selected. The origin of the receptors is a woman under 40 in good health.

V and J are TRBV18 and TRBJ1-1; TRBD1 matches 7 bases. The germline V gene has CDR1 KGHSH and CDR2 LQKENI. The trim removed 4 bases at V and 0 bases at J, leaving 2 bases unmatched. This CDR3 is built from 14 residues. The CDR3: CASSLGTVNTEAFF. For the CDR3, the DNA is TGTGCCAGCTCACTAGGGACAGTGAACACTGAAGCTTTCTTT.

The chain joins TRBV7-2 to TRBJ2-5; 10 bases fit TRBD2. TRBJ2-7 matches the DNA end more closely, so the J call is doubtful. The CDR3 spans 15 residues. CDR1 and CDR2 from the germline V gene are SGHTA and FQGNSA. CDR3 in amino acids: CASSPGLAGVYEQYF. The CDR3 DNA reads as TGTGCCAGCAGCCCGGGTCTAGCGGGAGTCTACGAGCAGTACTTC.

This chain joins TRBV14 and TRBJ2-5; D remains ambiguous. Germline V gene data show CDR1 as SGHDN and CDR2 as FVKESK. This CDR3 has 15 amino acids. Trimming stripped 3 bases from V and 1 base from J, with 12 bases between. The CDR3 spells CASSQLRSPQETQYF. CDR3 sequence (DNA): TGTGCCAGCAGCCAGTTGAGGAGCCCCCAAGAGACCCAGTACTTC.

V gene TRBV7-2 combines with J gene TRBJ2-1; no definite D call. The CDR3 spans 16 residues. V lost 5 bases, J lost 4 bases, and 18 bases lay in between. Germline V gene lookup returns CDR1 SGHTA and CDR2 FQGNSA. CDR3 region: CASSPGQPDLYNEQFF. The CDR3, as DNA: TGTGCCAGCAGCCCCGGGCAGCCCGATTTGTACAATGAGCAGTTCTTC.

Written as DNA, the CDR3 is TGTGCCAGCAGTGGAGGGACAAATAGCAATCAGCCCCAGCATTTT. Amino acids: CASSGGTNSNQPQHF. The rearrangement uses TRBV6-1 and TRBJ1-5; weak D call: TRBD1 (6 bases). Germline CDR1 reads MNHNS; CDR2 reads SASEGT. The CDR3 consists of 15 residues. V was clipped by 4 bases and J by 0 bases, with 10 bases between them.

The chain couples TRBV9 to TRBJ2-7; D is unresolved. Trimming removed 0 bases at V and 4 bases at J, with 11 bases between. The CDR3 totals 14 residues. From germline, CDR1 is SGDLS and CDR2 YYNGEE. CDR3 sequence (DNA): TGTGCCAGCAGCGTAGATGGACGGATATACGAGCAGTACTTC. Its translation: CASSVDGRIYEQYF. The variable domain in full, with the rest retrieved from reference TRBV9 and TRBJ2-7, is DSGVTQTPKHLITATGQRVTLRCSPRSGDLSVYWYQQSLDQGLQFLIQYYNGEERAKGNILERFSAQQFPDLHSELNLSSLELGDSALYFCASSVDGRIYEQYFGPGTRLTVT.

CDR3 nucleotides: TGTGCCTGGAGGGAAGGACTAGACACAGATACGCAGTATTTT. Residues: CAWREGLDTDTQYF. The rearrangement uses TRBV30 and TRBJ2-3; 7 bases agree with TRBD2. Germline-derived CDR1 and CDR2 are GTSNPN and SVGIG (reference sequence). CDR3 length: 14 residues. Trimming took 3 bases from V and 2 from J; bases not matched to a gene: 5.

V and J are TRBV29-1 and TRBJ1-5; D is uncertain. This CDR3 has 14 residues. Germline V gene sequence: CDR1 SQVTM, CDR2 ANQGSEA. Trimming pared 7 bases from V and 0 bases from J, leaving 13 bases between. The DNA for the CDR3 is TGCAGCGCCTCAGACGGGTATAGCAATCAGCCCCAGCATTTT. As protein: CSASDGYSNQPQHF.

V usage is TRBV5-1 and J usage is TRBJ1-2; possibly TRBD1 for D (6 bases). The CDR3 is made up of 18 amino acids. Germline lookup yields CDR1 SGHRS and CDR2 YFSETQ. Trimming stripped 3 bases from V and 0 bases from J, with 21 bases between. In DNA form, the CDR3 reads TGCGCCAGCAGCTCAGCTACGGACAGCGGAAGCACTAACTATGGCTACACCTTC. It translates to CASSSATDSGSTNYGYTF.

The CDR3 bases are TGTGCCAGCAGTTCCCTCAGTCAGCCCCAGCATTTT. This encodes CASSSLSQPQHF. The chain recombines TRBV6-6 with TRBJ1-5; D call uncertain. Germline assignment: CDR1 MNHNY and CDR2 SVGAGI (reference sequence). Trimming removed 4 bases at V and 6 bases at J, with 7 bases between. This CDR3 comprises 12 residues.

CDR3 in amino acids: CASSPPSAGANNEQFF. The CDR3 DNA sequence: TGTGCCAGCTCACCACCGTCCGCAGGGGCTAACAATGAGCAGTTCTTC. The V gene is TRBV18, the J gene TRBJ2-1, with a tentative D call TRBD1 (6 bases). Trimming left V 0 bases short and J 5 bases short, with 14 bases between. The CDR3 length is 16 residues. Per germline, CDR1 KGHSH and CDR2 LQKENI.

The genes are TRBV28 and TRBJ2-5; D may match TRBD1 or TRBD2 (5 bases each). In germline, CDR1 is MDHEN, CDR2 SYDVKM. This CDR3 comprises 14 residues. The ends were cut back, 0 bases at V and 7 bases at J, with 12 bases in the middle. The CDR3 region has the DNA TGTGCCAGCAGTTTATGGGCGGTTGGGGGGACCCAGTACTTC. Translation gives CASSLWAVGGTQYF.

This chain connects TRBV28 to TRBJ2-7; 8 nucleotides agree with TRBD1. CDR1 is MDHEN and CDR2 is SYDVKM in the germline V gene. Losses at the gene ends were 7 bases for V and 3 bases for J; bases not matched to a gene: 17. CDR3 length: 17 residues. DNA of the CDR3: TGTGCCAGCACCCAAGAGGGCGTAGGACAGGGTTACTACGAGCAGTACTTC. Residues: CASTQEGVGQGYYEQYF.

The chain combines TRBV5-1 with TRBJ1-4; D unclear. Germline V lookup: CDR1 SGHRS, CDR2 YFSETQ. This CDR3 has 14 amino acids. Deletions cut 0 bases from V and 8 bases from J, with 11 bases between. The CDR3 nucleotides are TGCGCCAGCAGCTTGGATTCGGCATACGAAAAACTGTTTTTT. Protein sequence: CASSLDSAYEKLFF.

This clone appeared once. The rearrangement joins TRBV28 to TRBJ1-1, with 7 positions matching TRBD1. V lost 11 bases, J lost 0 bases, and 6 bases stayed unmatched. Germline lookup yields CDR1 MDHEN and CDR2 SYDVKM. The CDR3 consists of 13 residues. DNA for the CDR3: TGTGCCGCCGAGACAGGGTTGAACACTGAAGCTTTCTTT. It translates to CAAETGLNTEAFF.

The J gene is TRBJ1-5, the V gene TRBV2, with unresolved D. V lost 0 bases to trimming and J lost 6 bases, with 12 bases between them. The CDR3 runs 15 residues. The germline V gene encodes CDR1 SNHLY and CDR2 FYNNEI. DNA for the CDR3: TGTGCCAGCAGTGAAGCGACAAACTGGGGTCAGCCCCAGCATTTT. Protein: CASSEATNWGQPQHF.

CDR3 coding DNA: TGTGCCAGCAGGACAGCGCCGGGACAGGGTCAAGAGACCCAGTACTTC. This translates into CASRTAPGQGQETQYF. The rearrangement joins TRBV28 to TRBJ2-5, with 9 nucleotides matching TRBD1. V lost 6 bases to trimming and J lost 2 bases; unmatched junction nucleotides: 10. The CDR3 sequence is 16 residues long. Germline V gene data show CDR1 as MDHEN and CDR2 as SYDVKM.

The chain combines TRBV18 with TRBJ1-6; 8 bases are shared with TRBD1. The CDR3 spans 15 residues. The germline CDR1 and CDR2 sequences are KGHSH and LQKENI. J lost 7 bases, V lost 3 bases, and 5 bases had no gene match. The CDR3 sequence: CASSPSDRVNSPLHF. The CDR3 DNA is TGTGCCAGCTCACCTTCGGACAGGGTCAATTCACCCCTCCACTTT.

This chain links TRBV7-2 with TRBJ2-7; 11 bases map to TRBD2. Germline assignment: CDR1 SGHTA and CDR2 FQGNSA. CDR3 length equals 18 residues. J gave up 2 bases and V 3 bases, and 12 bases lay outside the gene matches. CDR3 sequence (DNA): TGTGCCAGCAGCTTCGGCCCTCCGGGACTAGCGGTCACCTACGAGCAGTACTTC. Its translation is CASSFGPPGLAVTYEQYF.

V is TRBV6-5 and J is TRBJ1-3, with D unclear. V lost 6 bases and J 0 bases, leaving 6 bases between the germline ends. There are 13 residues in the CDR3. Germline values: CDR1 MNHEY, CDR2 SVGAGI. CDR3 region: CASSLNSGNTIYF. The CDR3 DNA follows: TGTGCCAGCAGCCTTAACTCTGGAAACACCATATATTTT.

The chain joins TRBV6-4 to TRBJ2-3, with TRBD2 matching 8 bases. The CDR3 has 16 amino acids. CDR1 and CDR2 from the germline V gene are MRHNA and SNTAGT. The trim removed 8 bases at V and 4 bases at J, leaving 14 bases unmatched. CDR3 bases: TGTGCCAGCTCAAGCGGGAGTGGTGGTAGCGCAGATACGCAGTATTTT. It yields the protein CASSSGSGGSADTQYF.

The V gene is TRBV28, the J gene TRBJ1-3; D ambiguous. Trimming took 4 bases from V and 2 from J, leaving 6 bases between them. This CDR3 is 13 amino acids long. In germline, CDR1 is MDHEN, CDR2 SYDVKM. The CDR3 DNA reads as TGTGCCAGCAGTTCGGCTCCTGGAAACACCATATATTTT. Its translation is CASSSAPGNTIYF.